The T cell receptor beta chain described here comes from a study of cytomegalovirus exposure and HLA in healthy donors. A multiplex PCR was run with 60 Vbeta primers and 13 Jbeta primers. The data were produced by immunoSEQ multiplex PCR, yet TCRdb's version contains in-frame clones alone and is incomplete. The profile covers approximately 180,000 clones, with roughly 80% appearing a single time and around 1.7% taken by the ten largest. A note on this clone: Its antigen is still unknown.

J lost 8 bases, V lost 5 bases, and 14 bases had no gene match. Germline lookup yields CDR1 MDHEN and CDR2 SYDVKM. The CDR3 covers 16 residues. The study, taken as a whole, reports: When presence/absence was analysed, sequencing depth was taken to be roughly uniform across donors. Some highly shared sequence variants likely arose as a pipeline artifact. In a later analysis, CMV-associated beta chains were mostly HLA-associated, it appeared.

Sequencing was carried out using PBMCs. This clonotype originated in a woman aged 18-30 years in good health and CMV-seronegative. The chain links TRBV28 to TRBJ1-2; 10 nucleotides match TRBD1. CDR3 sequence reads: CASSPPRDRGKVGYTF. CDR3 DNA: TGTGCCAGCAGTCCGCCCCGGGACAGGGGTAAAGTGGGCTACACCTTC.